This T cell receptor beta chain derives from a study of cytomegalovirus exposure and HLA in healthy donors. About the research overall: About 80 million unique TCR sequences came from HLA-typed donors in an early release.

In the case of this clone: The antigen remains undetermined.

Both 60 Vbeta primers and 13 Jbeta primers went into the PCR. This table comes from immunoSEQ multiplex PCR, and its TCRdb copy is limited to in-frame clones, with some not included. The sample yields some 170,000 clones, around 76% seen once. Trimming pared 0 bases from V and 1 base from J, leaving 6 bases between. Germline CDR1 and CDR2: SGDLS and YYNGEE. CDR3 size: 14 residues. Regarding the study as a whole: Later, an analysis showed that TCR beta chains associated with HLA were more clonally expanded than others that were equally common. Productive status was seen about 90% or about 30% of the time for most TCR beta V segments in an earlier analysis. In a later analysis, about 17,000 TCR beta sequences were associated with HLA alleles at 0.05 false discovery rate.

The chain joins TRBV9 to TRBJ2-3; no clear D. The TCR originated in a girl aged 5-17 years in good health and CMV-seropositive. Sequencing was performed on PBMCs. The CDR3 DNA reads TGTGCCAGCAGCGTAGGCCCAGGCACAGATACGCAGTATTTT. Translated, it gives CASSVGPGTDTQYF.